This T cell receptor beta chain was documented in a study of shared T cell receptors in the human thymus. With 0 bases clipped from V and 4 bases from J, the junction kept 12 bases outside the gene matches. The germline gives CDR1 MGHRA, CDR2 YSYEKL. This CDR3 comprises 18 residues. This table comes from immunoSEQ multiplex PCR, and its TCRdb copy is limited to in-frame clones, with some not included. The data show almost 550,000 clones, 70% to 80% seen once. This sample also belongs to another study, concerning human thymus T cells. In that study: The thymus was resected at corrective cardiac surgery. What appeared biased in thymic and blood repertoires was the usage of V and J genes. Related studies found that unrelated individuals share highly overlapping thymic repertoires.

The sequence came from a boy younger than two with a congenital heart defect. The J gene is TRBJ2-7, the V gene TRBV4-1; TRBD2 matches 10 bases. Sequencing was done on a sample of thymocytes. In DNA, the CDR3 is TGCGCCAGCAGCCAAGAATGGCCTAGCGGGAGTGGGGCTTACGAGCAGTACTTC. Residues: CASSQEWPSGSGAYEQYF.